Listed below are T cell receptor beta chains from one sample, sequenced in a study of cytomegalovirus exposure and HLA in healthy donors. This table comes from immunoSEQ multiplex PCR, and its TCRdb copy is limited to in-frame clones, with some not included. The repertoire holds over 120,000 clones, with about two thirds as singletons. The sequenced material came from PBMCs. The receptors stem from an older woman in good health and CMV-seropositive. Each CDR3 is given with its conserved first and last residue. Each record gives: D gene, J gene, CDR3 length, clone size, V gene, CDR3 DNA, CDR3 protein. The D gene is left open where the match is weak. Expanded clones are given a class, and other clones once, few, many or no size at all.

D gene: TRBD1
J gene: TRBJ2-1
CDR3 length: 15
clone size: -
V gene: TRBV11-2
CDR3 DNA: TGTGCCAGCAGCAAAGGACAGGCTTCCTACAATGAGCAGTTCTTC
CDR3 protein: CASSKGQASYNEQFF

D gene: -
J gene: TRBJ2-7
CDR3 length: 15
clone size: -
V gene: TRBV10-3
CDR3 DNA: TGTGCCATCAGTTGGGACAAAAAATCTTCCTACGAGCAGTACTTC
CDR3 protein: CAISWDKKSSYEQYF

D gene: -
J gene: TRBJ2-3
CDR3 length: 15
clone size: -
V gene: TRBV5-1
CDR3 DNA: TGCGCCAGCAGCTATCAGGGGTCAGCCTCAGATACGCAGTATTTT
CDR3 protein: CASSYQGSASDTQYF

D gene: -
J gene: TRBJ1-5
CDR3 length: 14
clone size: -
V gene: TRBV7-6
CDR3 DNA: TGTGCCAGCAGCTTAACAGGGAGCAATCAGCCCCAGCATTTT
CDR3 protein: CASSLTGSNQPQHF

D gene: TRBD1
J gene: TRBJ1-4
CDR3 length: 14
clone size: few
V gene: TRBV19
CDR3 DNA: TGTGCCAGTCGAAAGGAGGGGGCGCGTGAAAAACTGTTTTTT
CDR3 protein: CASRKEGAREKLFF

D gene: TRBD2
J gene: TRBJ2-2
CDR3 length: 15
clone size: -
V gene: TRBV15
CDR3 DNA: TGTGCCACCAGCACCGGGACTAGCCGTTCCGGGGAGCTGTTTTTT
CDR3 protein: CATSTGTSRSGELFF

D gene: -
J gene: TRBJ1-3
CDR3 length: 12
clone size: -
V gene: TRBV29-1
CDR3 DNA: TGCAGCGTTGTGAGCTCTGGAAACACCATATATTTT
CDR3 protein: CSVVSSGNTIYF

D gene: TRBD1
J gene: TRBJ2-1
CDR3 length: 17
clone size: -
V gene: TRBV7-9
CDR3 DNA: TGTGCCAGCAGCACCATTTTGGGACAGGGGGCTTACAATGAGCAGTTCTTC
CDR3 protein: CASSTILGQGAYNEQFF

D gene: TRBD2
J gene: TRBJ2-7
CDR3 length: 15
clone size: -
V gene: TRBV5-4
CDR3 DNA: TGTGCCAGCAGCCACAGGACTAGCGGGTTCTACGAGCAGTACTTC
CDR3 protein: CASSHRTSGFYEQYF

D gene: TRBD1
J gene: TRBJ1-2
CDR3 length: 18
clone size: -
V gene: TRBV4-1
CDR3 DNA: TGCGCCAGCAGCCAAGGCGTCGGGACAGGGGGTTTCGACTATGGCTACACCTTC
CDR3 protein: CASSQGVGTGGFDYGYTF

D gene: -
J gene: TRBJ1-1
CDR3 length: 14
clone size: -
V gene: TRBV7-9
CDR3 DNA: TGTGCCAGCAGCCTATCCCGGTTGAACACTGAAGCTTTCTTT
CDR3 protein: CASSLSRLNTEAFF

D gene: -
J gene: TRBJ2-1
CDR3 length: 15
clone size: -
V gene: TRBV6-1
CDR3 DNA: TGTGCCAGCAGTACGATTAGCCAGGGTAGCAATGAGCAGTTCTTC
CDR3 protein: CASSTISQGSNEQFF

D gene: -
J gene: TRBJ2-3
CDR3 length: 14
clone size: -
V gene: TRBV15
CDR3 DNA: TGTGCCACCAGCAGAGGACAGAGGACAGATACGCAGTATTTT
CDR3 protein: CATSRGQRTDTQYF

D gene: TRBD2
J gene: TRBJ2-1
CDR3 length: 16
clone size: -
V gene: TRBV27
CDR3 DNA: TGTGCCAGCAGGCCGCCCTTGAGCGGGAGTACGGATGAGCAGTTCTTC
CDR3 protein: CASRPPLSGSTDEQFF

D gene: -
J gene: TRBJ1-4
CDR3 length: 15
clone size: few
V gene: TRBV5-1
CDR3 DNA: TGCGCCAGCAGCACGACCGGGCCTCGGGGTGAAAAACTGTTTTTT
CDR3 protein: CASSTTGPRGEKLFF

D gene: -
J gene: TRBJ1-2
CDR3 length: 16
clone size: -
V gene: TRBV15
CDR3 DNA: TGTGCCACCAGCAGAGCGGGCGGGGCGGCCAACTATGGCTACACCTTC
CDR3 protein: CATSRAGGAANYGYTF

D gene: TRBD2
J gene: TRBJ2-1
CDR3 length: 13
clone size: -
V gene: TRBV30
CDR3 DNA: TGTGCCTGGCTAGCGGGAGCTTACAATGAGCAGTTCTTC
CDR3 protein: CAWLAGAYNEQFF

D gene: TRBD2
J gene: TRBJ2-1
CDR3 length: 15
clone size: -
V gene: TRBV7-3
CDR3 DNA: TGTGCCAGCAGCTTAAGGCCGGGAGGCGACGATGAGCAGTTCTTC
CDR3 protein: CASSLRPGGDDEQFF

D gene: TRBD2
J gene: TRBJ2-7
CDR3 length: 14
clone size: -
V gene: TRBV29-1
CDR3 DNA: TGCAGCGTTGTAACCGGACTAGCCACCTACGAGCAGTACTTC
CDR3 protein: CSVVTGLATYEQYF

D gene: -
J gene: TRBJ1-5
CDR3 length: 15
clone size: -
V gene: TRBV2
CDR3 DNA: TGTGCCAGCAGTGAAGGGCTCATAAGCAATCAGCCCCAGCATTTT
CDR3 protein: CASSEGLISNQPQHF

D gene: -
J gene: TRBJ1-3
CDR3 length: 17
clone size: -
V gene: TRBV7-2
CDR3 DNA: TGTGCCAGCAGCTCGCCCGTAGCGGTGACGTGGGGAAACACCATATATTTT
CDR3 protein: CASSSPVAVTWGNTIYF

D gene: -
J gene: TRBJ1-5
CDR3 length: 12
clone size: once
V gene: TRBV29-1
CDR3 DNA: TGCAGCGTTGGGCACGGGAATCAGCCCCAGCATTTT
CDR3 protein: CSVGHGNQPQHF

D gene: TRBD1
J gene: TRBJ1-5
CDR3 length: 16
clone size: few
V gene: TRBV5-1
CDR3 DNA: TGCGCCAGCAGCTGGGGGCCGGGACAGAGCAATCAGCCCCAGCATTTT
CDR3 protein: CASSWGPGQSNQPQHF

D gene: TRBD2
J gene: TRBJ2-1
CDR3 length: 14
clone size: -
V gene: TRBV5-4
CDR3 DNA: TGTGCCAGCTCCTCTAGCGGGGCCTACAATGAGCAGTTCTTC
CDR3 protein: CASSSSGAYNEQFF

D gene: TRBD1
J gene: TRBJ2-5
CDR3 length: 13
clone size: few
V gene: TRBV10-2
CDR3 DNA: TGCGCCAGCAGGGGGACAGTACAAGAGACCCAGTACTTC
CDR3 protein: CASRGTVQETQYF

D gene: -
J gene: TRBJ1-2
CDR3 length: 14
clone size: -
V gene: TRBV19
CDR3 DNA: TGTGCCAGCCAAGAGCACAGGCAGTCCTATGGCTACACCTTC
CDR3 protein: CASQEHRQSYGYTF

D gene: -
J gene: TRBJ1-1
CDR3 length: 15
clone size: few
V gene: TRBV5-4
CDR3 DNA: TGTGCCACCCTACCGACCGGGACAAGGAACACTGAAGCTTTCTTT
CDR3 protein: CATLPTGTRNTEAFF

D gene: -
J gene: TRBJ2-7
CDR3 length: 12
clone size: -
V gene: TRBV28
CDR3 DNA: TGTGCCAGCAGTTCGCGGACGGGGGAGCAGTACTTC
CDR3 protein: CASSSRTGEQYF

D gene: -
J gene: TRBJ2-5
CDR3 length: 15
clone size: -
V gene: TRBV4-1
CDR3 DNA: TGCGCCAGCAGCCAAGACACTAGGTACCAAGAGACCCAGTACTTC
CDR3 protein: CASSQDTRYQETQYF

D gene: TRBD1
J gene: TRBJ1-5
CDR3 length: 16
clone size: once
V gene: TRBV10-3
CDR3 DNA: TGTGCCATCAGTGAGTCCTCCGGACAGGGAAGTCAGCCCCAGCATTTT
CDR3 protein: CAISESSGQGSQPQHF

D gene: -
J gene: TRBJ1-2
CDR3 length: 14
clone size: -
V gene: TRBV6-6
CDR3 DNA: TGTGCCAGCAGTTACCGGGTTTCTAACTATGGCTACACCTTC
CDR3 protein: CASSYRVSNYGYTF

D gene: -
J gene: TRBJ1-1
CDR3 length: 12
clone size: few
V gene: TRBV6-6
CDR3 DNA: TGTGCCAGCAGCCCCTTGAACACTGAAGCTTTCTTT
CDR3 protein: CASSPLNTEAFF

D gene: -
J gene: TRBJ2-1
CDR3 length: 12
clone size: -
V gene: TRBV10-1
CDR3 DNA: TGCGCCAGCAGCGGGTCTCACAATGAGCAGTTCTTC
CDR3 protein: CASSGSHNEQFF

D gene: TRBD2
J gene: TRBJ2-7
CDR3 length: 16
clone size: -
V gene: TRBV28
CDR3 DNA: TGTGCCAGCAGTCCCCTAGCGGGTAGGGGAATGAACGAGCAGTACTTC
CDR3 protein: CASSPLAGRGMNEQYF

D gene: TRBD2
J gene: TRBJ2-1
CDR3 length: 15
clone size: -
V gene: TRBV2
CDR3 DNA: TGTGCCAGCAGTCCCGAGTCTAGCGGAACCAATGAGCAGTTCTTC
CDR3 protein: CASSPESSGTNEQFF

D gene: -
J gene: TRBJ2-1
CDR3 length: 10
clone size: -
V gene: TRBV20-1
CDR3 DNA: TGCAGTGCTAGGCGGGATGAGCAGTTCTTC
CDR3 protein: CSARRDEQFF

D gene: TRBD2
J gene: TRBJ2-3
CDR3 length: 17
clone size: once
V gene: TRBV27
CDR3 DNA: TGTGCCAGCAGGAAGAACCGACTAGCGGGAGTGGCAGATACGCAGTATTTT
CDR3 protein: CASRKNRLAGVADTQYF

D gene: -
J gene: TRBJ2-5
CDR3 length: 12
clone size: -
V gene: TRBV11-2
CDR3 DNA: TGTGCCAGCAGCTTACGGGGGGAGACCCAGTACTTC
CDR3 protein: CASSLRGETQYF

D gene: -
J gene: TRBJ1-4
CDR3 length: 15
clone size: -
V gene: TRBV19
CDR3 DNA: TGTGCCAGTAGTCCCCAGGGGCGAGCTAATGAAAAACTGTTTTTT
CDR3 protein: CASSPQGRANEKLFF

D gene: -
J gene: TRBJ1-2
CDR3 length: 17
clone size: -
V gene: TRBV19
CDR3 DNA: TGTGCCAGTAGTGGGGCAGGATTCAATCACTTTAACTATGGCTACACCTTC
CDR3 protein: CASSGAGFNHFNYGYTF

D gene: TRBD1
J gene: TRBJ2-7
CDR3 length: 18
clone size: once
V gene: TRBV28
CDR3 DNA: TGTGCCAGCAGTCTAATTCCGGTCGGGACAGGGTCTACCTACGAGCAGTACTTC
CDR3 protein: CASSLIPVGTGSTYEQYF

D gene: -
J gene: TRBJ2-5
CDR3 length: 15
clone size: -
V gene: TRBV2
CDR3 DNA: TGTGCCAGCAGTGAAGCTCGGGTCGCCTGGGGGGCCCAGTACTTC
CDR3 protein: CASSEARVAWGAQYF

D gene: -
J gene: TRBJ1-2
CDR3 length: 13
clone size: -
V gene: TRBV30
CDR3 DNA: TGTGCCTGGGCCAGTACAGGGATTGAGGGCTACACCTTC
CDR3 protein: CAWASTGIEGYTF

D gene: TRBD2
J gene: TRBJ2-1
CDR3 length: 16
clone size: few
V gene: TRBV23-1
CDR3 DNA: TGCGCCAGCAGACCTCGGGGGACTAGCGGGAGAAATGAGCAGTTCTTC
CDR3 protein: CASRPRGTSGRNEQFF

D gene: TRBD2
J gene: TRBJ2-5
CDR3 length: 13
clone size: -
V gene: TRBV4-1
CDR3 DNA: TGCGCCAGCAGAGCTAGCGGGTTTGGGGACCAGTACTTC
CDR3 protein: CASRASGFGDQYF

D gene: TRBD2
J gene: TRBJ2-5
CDR3 length: 15
clone size: -
V gene: TRBV9
CDR3 DNA: TGTGCCAGCAGCGTAGGGTGGGAGGGGCAAGAGACCCAGTACTTC
CDR3 protein: CASSVGWEGQETQYF

D gene: TRBD1
J gene: TRBJ1-2
CDR3 length: 14
clone size: -
V gene: TRBV7-2
CDR3 DNA: TGTGCCAGCAGTTCAACAGGGGGCCCCTATGGCTACACCTTC
CDR3 protein: CASSSTGGPYGYTF

D gene: TRBD2
J gene: TRBJ2-1
CDR3 length: 15
clone size: -
V gene: TRBV6-6
CDR3 DNA: TGTGCCAGCAGACTGACTAGCGGGAGTTACAATGAGCAGTTCTTC
CDR3 protein: CASRLTSGSYNEQFF

D gene: -
J gene: TRBJ2-1
CDR3 length: 16
clone size: -
V gene: TRBV28
CDR3 DNA: TGTGCCAGTCAGGACTTCGGGGTTAGCTCCTACAATGAGCAGTTCTTC
CDR3 protein: CASQDFGVSSYNEQFF

D gene: TRBD1
J gene: TRBJ1-1
CDR3 length: 15
clone size: -
V gene: TRBV6-5
CDR3 DNA: TGTGCCAGCAGGGCCGGGACAGTTATGAACACTGAAGCTTTCTTT
CDR3 protein: CASRAGTVMNTEAFF

D gene: TRBD1
J gene: TRBJ1-1
CDR3 length: 14
clone size: -
V gene: TRBV14
CDR3 DNA: TGTGCCAGCAGCCTCGACAGGGTGTTAACTGAAGCTTTCTTT
CDR3 protein: CASSLDRVLTEAFF

D gene: TRBD2
J gene: TRBJ2-2
CDR3 length: 16
clone size: -
V gene: TRBV6-6
CDR3 DNA: TGTGCCAGCAGTTACTCGGGACTAGCGGACACCGGGGAGCTGTTTTTT
CDR3 protein: CASSYSGLADTGELFF

D gene: TRBD2
J gene: TRBJ2-3
CDR3 length: 13
clone size: -
V gene: TRBV6-5
CDR3 DNA: TGTGCCAGCAGGCGGGAGGGCCCAGATACGCAGTATTTT
CDR3 protein: CASRREGPDTQYF

D gene: TRBD2
J gene: TRBJ2-3
CDR3 length: 15
clone size: few
V gene: TRBV29-1
CDR3 DNA: TGCAGCGTCGTGACTAGCGGGCTTCGCACAGATACGCAGTATTTT
CDR3 protein: CSVVTSGLRTDTQYF

D gene: -
J gene: TRBJ1-2
CDR3 length: 15
clone size: -
V gene: TRBV28
CDR3 DNA: TGTGCCAGCAGTTTGGACAATTTCCGTCTCTATGGCTACACCTTC
CDR3 protein: CASSLDNFRLYGYTF

D gene: TRBD1
J gene: TRBJ2-3
CDR3 length: 16
clone size: -
V gene: TRBV25-1
CDR3 DNA: TGTGCCAGCAGTGAAGTGGGACAGGGGCGCACAGATACGCAGTATTTT
CDR3 protein: CASSEVGQGRTDTQYF

D gene: -
J gene: TRBJ2-5
CDR3 length: 11
clone size: -
V gene: TRBV30
CDR3 DNA: TGTGCCTGGAGTGGAGAAGAGACCCAGTACTTC
CDR3 protein: CAWSGEETQYF

D gene: -
J gene: TRBJ1-2
CDR3 length: 14
clone size: -
V gene: TRBV6-5
CDR3 DNA: TGTGCCAGCAGCCCAGGACAGACCAACTATGGCTACACCTTC
CDR3 protein: CASSPGQTNYGYTF

D gene: -
J gene: TRBJ1-1
CDR3 length: 13
clone size: once
V gene: TRBV10-3
CDR3 DNA: TGTGCCATCAGCCGGGAGATGAACACTGAAGCTTTCTTT
CDR3 protein: CAISREMNTEAFF

D gene: TRBD2
J gene: TRBJ2-5
CDR3 length: 14
clone size: -
V gene: TRBV7-7
CDR3 DNA: TGTGCCAGCAGCCGTACTAGCGGGCAAGAGACCCAGTACTTC
CDR3 protein: CASSRTSGQETQYF